One and the same sample provided the 16 T cell receptor beta chains below, sequenced in a study of blood T cell repertoires in COVID-19. Here immunoSEQ multiplex PCR was the method, and the copy in TCRdb shows in-frame clones only, minus some. The profile shows 250,000 to 300,000 clones, approximately 79% of them singletons. Sequenced input: PBMCs or T cells enriched from blood (not recorded which). The receptors come from a man younger than 45 with acute COVID-19.

This clone appeared a single time. V is TRBV5-1 and J is TRBJ1-4, with 7 bases identical to TRBD1. There are 16 residues in the CDR3. V was clipped by 1 base and J by 8 bases; unmatched bases: 11. Germline assignment: CDR1 SGHRS and CDR2 YFSETQ. The CDR3 DNA is TGCGCCAGCAGCTTGAACGACAGGGAAGGAGAGGAAAAACTGTTTTTT. It translates to CASSLNDREGEEKLFF.

This clone was picked up one time. The genes are TRBV6-2 or TRBV6-3 and TRBJ2-3; 8 nucleotides line up with TRBD1. The germline gives CDR1 MNHEY, CDR2 SVGEGT. V shed 2 bases, J shed 5 bases, and the junction held 15 bases outside the gene matches. The CDR3 is 18 residues long. The CDR3 coding sequence is TGTGCCAGCAGTTACACGACCGGGACAGGCGTTTTCGGAGATACGCAGTATTTT. This translates into CASSYTTGTGVFGDTQYF.

This sequence joins TRBV6-6 and TRBJ2-2; 7 bases line up with TRBD1. Per germline, CDR1 MNHNY and CDR2 SVGAGI (reference sequence). The junction had 4 bases not matched to a gene; V was cut back by 2 bases and J by 4 bases. This CDR3 comprises 15 residues. CDR3 protein: CASSYEGAGTGELFF. DNA of the CDR3: TGTGCCAGCAGTTACGAGGGGGCGGGCACCGGGGAGCTGTTTTTT.

In its sample, this clone was seen a few times. The chain links TRBV6-5 to TRBJ1-2; possible D gene TRBD1, 5 bases. V was cut by 4 bases and J by 0 bases, with 6 bases left in between. The CDR3 has 13 residues. CDR1 and CDR2 (germline): MNHEY, SVGAGI. Here the CDR3 reads CASSSTANYGYTF. In DNA, the CDR3 is TGTGCCAGCAGTTCGACAGCTAACTATGGCTACACCTTC.

A word on this clone: Other nucleotide sequences in the sample specify the same CDR3. This rearrangement joins TRBV24-1 to TRBJ2-2, with D maybe TRBD1 (5 bases). This CDR3 is built from 16 residues. Germline-derived CDR1 and CDR2 are KGHDR and SFDVKD. The V end was cut by 0 bases, the J end by 2 bases, with 9 bases between. The CDR3 coding sequence is TGTGCCACCAGTGATTTGGGCCAGGGAAACACCGGGGAGCTGTTTTTT. Translated, it gives CATSDLGQGNTGELFF.

The genes are TRBV19 and TRBJ1-3; D might be TRBD1 (5 bases). Germline V lookup: CDR1 LNHDA, CDR2 SQIVND (reference sequence). V dropped 8 bases and J dropped 2 bases, with 13 bases sitting between them. This CDR3 is built from 14 residues. CDR3 sequence: CASRSGGAGNTIYF. CDR3 DNA sequence: TGTGCCAGTCGTTCGGGGGGAGCTGGAAACACCATATATTTT.

The V call is TRBV7-8, the J call TRBJ1-1, with 10 positions matching TRBD1. CDR3 length: 16 residues. Germline-derived CDR1 and CDR2 are SGHVS and FQNEAQ. Trimming at V came to 2 bases and at J to 5 bases, leaving 8 bases not matched to a gene. CDR3 protein: CASSLRTGGKGTEAFF. The CDR3 coding sequence is TGTGCCAGCAGCTTAAGGACAGGGGGTAAAGGTACTGAAGCTTTCTTT.

In DNA form, the CDR3 reads TGTGCCAGCAGCTTCGGAAACACCATATATTTT. It translates to CASSFGNTIYF. The V gene is TRBV6-5, the J gene TRBJ1-3; D is undetermined. The CDR3 runs 11 residues. Trimming pared 6 bases from V and 4 bases from J, leaving 4 bases between. In germline, CDR1 is MNHEY, CDR2 SVGAGI.

As DNA, the CDR3 is TGTGCCAGCAGCGCAGGGTTTCGAGGAAACACCATATATTTT. Amino acids: CASSAGFRGNTIYF. This chain uses TRBV6-6 with TRBJ1-3, with a tentative D call TRBD1 (5 bases). The germline V gene encodes CDR1 MNHNY and CDR2 SVGAGI (reference sequence). The CDR3 contains 14 residues. Between the trimmed V and J ends, which lost 6 bases and 4 bases, there was a span of 13 bases.

The CDR3 is CASNRFGTSTYNEQFF. The DNA for the CDR3 is TGTGCCAGCAACCGTTTCGGGACTAGCACCTACAATGAGCAGTTCTTC. The genes are TRBV27 and TRBJ2-1, with 9 positions matching TRBD2. The CDR3 length is 16 residues. CDR1 and CDR2 from the germline V gene are MNHEY and SMNVEV (reference sequence). The V gene end was trimmed by 7 bases and the J gene end by 2 bases; junction bases not matched to a gene: 9.

V usage is TRBV30 and J usage is TRBJ2-5; D is possibly TRBD1 (7 bases). The CDR3 has 12 residues. Per the germline V gene, CDR1 is GTSNPN and CDR2 is SVGIG (reference sequence). Between the trimmed V and J ends, which lost 1 base and 8 bases, there was a span of 11 bases. CDR3 sequence: CAWSAGGPTQYF. CDR3 in DNA: TGTGCCTGGAGTGCAGGGGGGCCAACCCAGTACTTC. Based on the CDR3 plus reference TRBV30 and TRBJ2-5, the full variable domain is SQTIHQWPATLVQPVGSPLSLECTVEGTSNPNLYWYRQAAGRGLQLLFYSVGIGQISSEVPQNLSASRPQDRQFILSSKKLLLSDSGFYLCAWSAGGPTQYFGPGTRLLVL.

The chain carries TRBV4-1 and TRBJ1-1; tentative D call: TRBD1 (5 bases). Germline CDR1 is MGHRA and CDR2 is YSYEKL. Trimming shortened V by 1 base and J by 4 bases, and 13 bases separated the two germline ends. The CDR3 length is 15 residues. The CDR3 spells CASSQGGAFSTEAFF. The DNA for the CDR3 is TGCGCCAGCAGCCAAGGTGGGGCTTTCAGCACTGAAGCTTTCTTT.

This clone was detected many times. The chain recombines TRBV9 with TRBJ1-5; no clear D. Deletions cut 3 bases from V and 3 bases from J, with 19 bases between. Germline V gene sequence: CDR1 SGDLS, CDR2 YYNGEE. CDR3 length: 17 amino acids. In nucleotides, the CDR3 is TGTGCCAGCAGCGACCCGGACGGGGTGAGGAACAATCAGCCCCAGCATTTT. Encoded protein: CASSDPDGVRNNQPQHF.

As concerns this clone: Other nucleotide sequences in the sample specify the same CDR3. The gene calls are TRBV19 and TRBJ1-1, with D uncertain. Trimming took 2 bases from V and 1 from J, leaving 5 bases between them. This CDR3 is built from 13 residues. CDR1 and CDR2 from the germline V gene are LNHDA and SQIVND (reference sequence). CDR3 DNA: TGTGCCAGTAGTATACTCAGGAACACTGAAGCTTTCTTT. This sequence encodes CASSILRNTEAFF.

CDR3 DNA sequence: TGTGCCAGCAGCTCCCTGAGGGGGACATCGAATGAAAAACTGTTTTTT. This encodes CASSSLRGTSNEKLFF. The genes are TRBV11-2 and TRBJ1-4; possibly TRBD1 for D (6 bases). Germline V gene sequence: CDR1 SGHAT, CDR2 FQNNGV. V lost 4 bases and J 5 bases, leaving 17 bases between the germline ends. CDR3 length: 16 amino acids.

J is TRBJ2-1 and V is TRBV28; possible D gene TRBD2, 6 bases. V was cut by 6 bases and J by 10 bases, with 16 bases left in between. CDR3 length equals 13 residues. Germline CDR1 and CDR2: MDHEN and SYDVKM. The CDR3 bases are TGTGCCAGCAGGCCCGGGAGCGCGAGAGAGCAGTTCTTC. Protein product: CASRPGSAREQFF.